This T cell receptor (beta chain) was identified during a study of shared clonotypes between healthy human individuals. The germline V gene encodes CDR1 MNHNY and CDR2 SVGAGI (reference sequence). The ends were cut back, 6 bases at V and 0 bases at J, with 14 bases in the middle. This CDR3 is 15 amino acids long. Methods used by the authors: Filtering differed because ImmunoSEQ produced junction-only sequences that carried no quality scores. Sequenced by immunoSEQ multiplex PCR; TCRdb stores in-frame clones only, minus some. That table is the source of V, J and clone size, and D and trimming were worked out from the DNA. The data hold about 2.3 million clones, with 90% to 95% observed a single time.

V usage is TRBV6-6 and J usage is TRBJ1-1; TRBD1 is a possible D gene (5 bases). Sequencing used naive CD4+ T cells from PBMCs. Subset described: CD45RA+ positively selected. This sequence was found in a man aged 18-30 years in good health. Some clones in this sample may be carry-over from other donors' samples. The CDR3 coding sequence is TGTGCCAGCAGCCCCCCCCGGGGGTTGAACACTGAAGCTTTCTTT. Protein product: CASSPPRGLNTEAFF.